These 17 T cell receptor beta chains came from one sample sequenced in a study of metastatic and nonmetastatic thyroid tumors. All patients reached thyroid surgery having received no treatment beforehand. MiXCR was used by TCRdb to re-call the PCR reads. The table includes roughly 23,000 clones, 14% to 15% detected once. What was sequenced was tumor tissue. The receptors originated from a female donor with papillary thyroid cancer or a benign thyroid nodule (not recorded which). Some clones in this sample may be carry-over from other donors' samples.

At least ten counts were recorded for this clone. The V and J genes are TRBV5-1 and TRBJ1-5; D is undetermined. With 0 bases removed from V and 5 bases from J, the gap between germline ends came to 6 bases. The CDR3 sequence is 13 residues long. The germline V gene has CDR1 SGHRS and CDR2 YFSETQ. The CDR3 loop reads CASSLVPDQPQHF. CDR3 nucleotide sequence: TGCGCCAGCAGCTTGGTTCCCGATCAGCCCCAGCATTTT.

Many counts were recorded for this clone. The V call is TRBV19, the J call TRBJ2-2, with unresolved D. The CDR3 runs 15 residues. Per germline, CDR1 LNHDA and CDR2 SQIVND (reference sequence). V was clipped by 3 bases and J by 6 bases, with 14 bases between them. CDR3 region: CASSIFAQIAGELFF. Here the CDR3 DNA reads TGTGCCAGTAGTATCTTTGCGCAGATTGCCGGGGAGCTGTTTTTT.

The chain carries TRBV6-5 and TRBJ1-1; 7 nucleotides agree with TRBD1. Looked up from germline, CDR1 is MNHEY and CDR2 is SVGAGI. The CDR3 is 14 amino acids. V lost 4 bases, J lost 8 bases, and 10 bases stayed unmatched. CDR3 sequence (DNA): TGTGCCAGCAGTTCCACAGGGGTTCGGCAAGAAGCTTTCTTT. Translating it yields CASSSTGVRQEAFF.

This clone was recorded many times. V is TRBV6-1 and J is TRBJ1-1; D is undetermined. Germline V CDR1 and CDR2: MNHNS, SASEGT. Trimming took off 5 bases at V and 2 bases at J, with 6 bases between the two ends. CDR3 size: 12 residues. CDR3 DNA: TGTGCCAGCAGTAACTCAAACACTGAAGCTTTCTTT. This sequence encodes CASSNSNTEAFF.

This sequence joins TRBV20-1 and TRBJ1-1; a possible D gene is TRBD1 (6 bases). Trimming stripped 4 bases from V and 5 bases from J, with 17 bases between. The length of the CDR3 is 14 residues. Germline loops: CDR1 DFQATT, CDR2 SNEGSKA (reference sequence). The CDR3 bases are TGCAGTGCTAAATATCCAGGGGTTGGGACTGAAGCTTTCTTT. It is translated as CSAKYPGVGTEAFF.

Many counts were recorded for this clone. The sample contains more than one DNA sequence encoding this CDR3. The J gene is TRBJ2-5, the V gene TRBV7-8, with D perhaps being TRBD1 or TRBD2 (5 bases each). The germline V and J ends were trimmed by 2 bases and 5 bases, with 12 bases remaining between them. The CDR3 spans 14 residues. In germline, CDR1 is SGHVS, CDR2 FQNEAQ. The CDR3 sequence: CASSLSGTAETQYF. The CDR3 bases are TGTGCCAGCAGCTTATCCGGGACCGCGGAGACCCAGTACTTC.

Ten or more counts support this clone. This sequence joins TRBV5-1 and TRBJ2-1; a possible D gene is TRBD1 (6 bases). The germline CDR1 and CDR2 sequences are SGHRS and YFSETQ. CDR3 length: 12 residues. Trimming cost V 3 bases and J 9 bases, with 10 bases left between them. CDR3 sequence (DNA): TGCGCCAGCAGCTCCCAGGGGAGTGAGCAGTTCTTC. Its protein is CASSSQGSEQFF. Variable domain in full (rest from reference TRBV5-1 and TRBJ2-1): KAGVTQTPRYLIKTRGQQVTLSCSPISGHRSVSWYQQTPGQGLQFLFEYFSETQRNKGNFPGRFSGRQFSNSRSEMNVSTLELGDSALYLCASSSQGSEQFFGPGTRLTVL.

This clone was found many times. The CDR3 nucleotides read TGTGCCAGCAGCCCAGCCGGGACAGGGCCCTACGAGCAGTACTTC. This gives the protein CASSPAGTGPYEQYF. The J gene is TRBJ2-7, the V gene TRBV14; TRBD1 matches 9 bases. V shed 4 bases and J 2 bases; nucleotides not matched to a gene: 6. The CDR3 spans 15 residues. The germline gives CDR1 SGHDN, CDR2 FVKESK. The full variable domain, with the rest looked up from reference TRBV14 and TRBJ2-7, is EAGVTQFPSHSVIEKGQTVTLRCDPISGHDNLYWYRRVMGKEIKFLLHFVKESKQDESGMPNNRFLAERTGGTYSTLKVQPAELEDSGVYFCASSPAGTGPYEQYFGPGTRLTVT.

This clone came up many times. The genes are TRBV20-1 and TRBJ2-5, with 7 bases matching TRBD2. J was trimmed by 1 base and V by 0 bases; bases with no gene match: 5. CDR1 and CDR2 (germline): DFQATT, SNEGSKA (reference sequence). The CDR3 spans 15 residues. The CDR3 DNA follows: TGCAGTGCTAGAGATCCTAGCGGACTCCAAGAGACCCAGTACTTC. It codes for CSARDPSGLQETQYF.

This clone appeared many times. This rearrangement joins TRBV20-1 to TRBJ2-3, with 9 bases matching TRBD2. CDR1 and CDR2 from the germline V gene are DFQATT and SNEGSKA (reference sequence). The CDR3 runs to 17 residues. With V trimmed by 1 base and J by 1 base, 9 bases remained unmatched. DNA of the CDR3: TGCAGTGCTAGAGCGAGCGGGAGGCGCGGGGGCACAGATACGCAGTATTTT. Translated, it gives CSARASGRRGGTDTQYF.

This clone was recorded at least ten times. V is TRBV5-1 and J is TRBJ2-2; D is uncertain. This CDR3 comprises 12 residues. CDR1 and CDR2 (germline): SGHRS, YFSETQ. The germline V and J ends were trimmed by 5 bases and 6 bases, with 8 bases remaining between them. The DNA for the CDR3 is TGCGCCAGCAGTGAGCCCCCCGGGGAGCTGTTTTTT. Translation: CASSEPPGELFF.

This clone has only a few counts. The V gene is TRBV27, the J gene TRBJ2-7; D gene unclear. This CDR3 contains 16 residues. V shed 6 bases and J shed 3 bases, with 21 bases lying between them. Germline CDR1 MNHEY, CDR2 SMNVEV (reference sequence). DNA for the CDR3: TGTGCCAGCAGAAGCTCCGGTGTAGTGGTAAACTACGAGCAGTACTTC. It yields the protein CASRSSGVVVNYEQYF.

This clone was picked up many times. The chain uses TRBV7-2 and TRBJ2-2, with D unclear. The CDR3 sequence is 14 residues long. V was shortened by 2 bases and J by 7 bases, with 11 bases between the two germline ends. Germline V gene lookup returns CDR1 SGHTA and CDR2 FQGNSA. The DNA for the CDR3 is TGTGCCAGCAGCTTAAGGTGGGCAGACGGGGAGCTGTTTTTT. Protein product: CASSLRWADGELFF.

This clone was counted at least ten times. This could be a read error, since a much larger clone is one nucleotide away. At the DNA level, this CDR3 is encoded by other sequences in the same sample as well. This chain uses TRBV18 with TRBJ2-1; D gene ambiguous. Looked up from germline, CDR1 is KGHSH and CDR2 is LQKENI. This CDR3 is built from 13 residues. For the CDR3, the DNA is TGTGCCAGCTCACCAAGAGGCTTAAATGAGCAGCTCTTC. Translation gives CASSPRGLNEQLF.

V usage is TRBV6-1 and J usage is TRBJ2-7, with D possibly being TRBD1 (6 bases). Looked up from germline, CDR1 is MNHNS and CDR2 is SASEGT. The CDR3 loop spans 14 amino acids. Trimming took off 6 bases at V and 10 bases at J, with 22 bases between the two ends. CDR3 DNA sequence: TGTGCCAGCAGCCTAGACAGGTGCCATATCGATCAGTACTTC. This sequence encodes CASSLDRCHIDQYF.

This clone was found a few times. The chain employs TRBV6-2 or TRBV6-3 and TRBJ2-1, with a weak D call TRBD2 (6 bases). The germline V gene encodes CDR1 MNHEY and CDR2 SVGEGT. Trimming pared 9 bases from V and 2 bases from J, leaving 11 bases between. The CDR3 has 13 amino acids. CDR3 DNA: TGTGCCAGTAACCTAGCGCCCTACAATGAGCAGTTCTTC. Amino acids: CASNLAPYNEQFF.

Remarks on this clone: Compared with germline, one end of the junction differs, possibly owing to a read error. The CDR3: CASIQEEGQGWGNEQCF. The DNA for the CDR3 is TGTGCCAGCATCCAAGAGGAAGGGCAGGGTTGGGGTAACGAGCAGTGCTTC. This chain joins TRBV3-1 and TRBJ2-7, with D maybe TRBD1 (5 bases). This CDR3 is built from 17 residues. CDR1 is LGHDT, CDR2 YNNKEL, per germline (reference sequence).